This T cell receptor (beta chain) stems from a study of regulatory T cells in long-lasting Graves disease. General study findings and limits: Public clonotype sharing was higher in persistent than newly diagnosed patients.

Time point: newly diagnosed GD, antithyroid drugs for less than 3 months. There was RNA extracted from PBMCs, and the TCR library was made from it. Patient provenance is recorded as an endocrinology department in Xi'an, China. At least ten counts were recorded for this clonotype. Its target is not known. For TCR beta, libraries came from iRepertoire HTBI primers and Arm-PCR of CDR3 regions. Original analysis: In the combined samples, 62 TRBV and 14 to 15 TRBJ segments were identified. TCRdb used MiXCR to reprocess the multiplex PCR reads, holding one entry per CDR3 protein. The V and J calls, along with clone size, are taken from TCRdb and not from the paper's own processing. The table shows over 350,000 distinct CDR3 sequences, with approximately 16% occurring only once. In addition, the sample was reused for a study of T cells in Graves' hyperthyroidism and ophthalmopathy.

The TCR comes from a woman aged 40-49 years with Graves disease. The sample in question was peripheral blood mononuclear cells (PBMCs), obtained at new diagnosis, from a patient treated with antithyroid drugs.

The CDR3 DNA sequence: TGTGCCAGCAGCTCCGGGACCGGCGAGCAGTACTTC. Its protein product is CASSSGTGEQYF. V and J are TRBV28 and TRBJ2-7; D possibly uses TRBD1 or TRBD2 (5 bases each). The CDR3 is 12 amino acids. Deletions cut 6 bases from V and 6 bases from J, with 12 bases between. Germline V gene sequence: CDR1 MDHEN, CDR2 SYDVKM.